Below, 9 T cell receptor beta chains from the same sample are listed, as sequenced in a study of regulatory T cells listed by TCRdb under 2018. Receptor amplification or capture employed the immunoSEQ multiplex PCR assay. In the multiplex PCR, 52 forward TRBV primers and 13 reverse TRBJ primers were used, and assay-based and computational corrections were applied for amplification bias. This immuneACCESS table, as held by TCRdb, lists in-frame sequences with V and J called but not all clones. Of the missing ones, under half trace to an unresolved V gene in checked studies; the others have no known cause. Here the sample has 15,000 to 20,000 clones; about 92% occur a single time. Together, the top ten hold 32% of the sample. Specimen: CD8+ T cells sorted from blood. These receptors were collected from a person under 35 with CD3G deficiency.

V and J are TRBV5-6 and TRBJ2-7; D not certain. This CDR3 has 11 amino acids. The germline V and J ends were trimmed by 0 bases and 3 bases, with 1 base remaining between them. Germline-derived CDR1 and CDR2 are SGHDT and YYEEEE. The DNA for the CDR3 is TGTGCCAGCAGCTTGGGCTACGAGCAGTACTTC. The encoded protein is CASSLGYEQYF.

This clone was seen a single time. The rearrangement links TRBV27 to TRBJ2-1; a possible D gene is TRBD2 (6 bases). The CDR3 contains 14 residues. The ends were cut back, 8 bases at V and 5 bases at J, with 16 bases in the middle. Germline assignment: CDR1 MNHEY and CDR2 SMNVEV (reference sequence). In DNA form, the CDR3 reads TGTGCCAGCTCCTTTGGAGGGGACCACAATGAGCAGTTCTTC. Amino acids: CASSFGGDHNEQFF.

This rearrangement joins TRBV5-4 to TRBJ2-2; D may be TRBD2 (6 bases). This CDR3 comprises 15 residues. Per the germline V gene, CDR1 is SGHNT and CDR2 is YYREEE (reference sequence). The V gene lost 3 bases and the J gene lost 4 bases, with 13 bases spanning the gap. CDR3 residues: CASSSLATSTGELFF. CDR3 nucleotides: TGTGCCAGCAGCTCCCTAGCGACGAGCACCGGGGAGCTGTTTTTT.

Note on this clone: This CDR3 is missing its conserved last phenylalanine or tryptophan, likely due to a read error. This rearrangement joins TRBV7-9 to TRBJ1-2; D is perhaps TRBD1 (6 bases). Deletions cut 6 bases from V and 6 bases from J, with 17 bases between. The CDR3 has 14 amino acids. Germline-derived CDR1 and CDR2 are SEHNR and FQNEAQ (reference sequence). This chain's CDR3 is CASSSTGTRHGYTL. The CDR3 DNA reads as TGTGCCAGCAGTTCCACCGGGACACGGCATGGCTACACCCTC.

The chain combines TRBV7-9 with TRBJ2-1; TRBD2 matches 14 bases. Germline CDR1 and CDR2: SEHNR and FQNEAQ (reference sequence). Losses at the gene ends were 5 bases for V and 9 bases for J; bases not matched to a gene: 6. The CDR3 is 15 residues long. DNA for the CDR3: TGTGCCAGCAGCCTCGGGACTAGCGGGAGAGGTGAGCAGTTCTTC. Encoded protein: CASSLGTSGRGEQFF.

This chain connects TRBV29-1 to TRBJ1-2; 7 nucleotides match TRBD1. Germline assignment: CDR1 SQVTM and CDR2 ANQGSEA. The trim removed 6 bases at V and 8 bases at J, leaving 12 bases unmatched. The CDR3 is made up of 13 amino acids. Here the CDR3 reads CSVGTAFQGGYTF. The CDR3 DNA is TGCAGCGTCGGGACAGCCTTTCAGGGCGGCTACACCTTC.

This clone was seen a handful of times. This rearrangement joins TRBV7-9 to TRBJ1-2; D is undetermined. V was pared by 5 bases and J by 2 bases, with 9 bases between. CDR3 length: 13 amino acids. Germline V gene data show CDR1 as SEHNR and CDR2 as FQNEAQ (reference sequence). For the CDR3, the DNA is TGTGCCAGCAGCGCCGGGCCAAACTATGGCTACACCTTC. It yields the protein CASSAGPNYGYTF. Together with reference TRBV7-9 and TRBJ1-2, the CDR3 gives the full variable domain: DTGVSQNPRHKITKRGQNVTFRCDPISEHNRLYWYRQTLGQGPEFLTYFQNEAQLEKSRLLSDRFSAERPKGSFSTLEIQRTEQGDSAMYLCASSAGPNYGYTFGSGTRLTVV.

The chain combines TRBV11-2 with TRBJ2-7; no definite D call. The V and J ends lost 3 bases and 3 bases respectively, with 12 bases between them. The germline gives CDR1 SGHAT, CDR2 FQNNGV. This CDR3 has 14 residues. CDR3 nucleotides: TGTGCCAGCAGCTTCGGCTCCGAAGACTACGAGCAGTACTTC. Its protein product is CASSFGSEDYEQYF.

The rearrangement links TRBV10-3 to TRBJ2-7, with TRBD2 matching 13 bases. This CDR3 has 13 residues. Trimming at V came to 10 bases and at J to 5 bases, leaving 5 bases not matched to a gene. CDR1 is ENHRY, CDR2 SYGVKD, per germline. The CDR3 is CATAGTSGDEQYF. The CDR3 DNA reads as TGTGCCACCGCCGGGACTAGCGGGGACGAGCAGTACTTC.